The rows below give T cell receptor beta chains drawn from one sample of a study of regulatory T cells in long-lasting Graves disease. Via MiXCR, TCRdb re-called the multiplex PCR reads, giving one row per CDR3 protein. The sample holds roughly 400,000 distinct CDR3 sequences; around 21% are singletons and the top ten take under 25%. The sequences come from peripheral blood mononuclear cells (PBMCs), collected when the disease was refractory, from a patient treated with antithyroid drugs. The receptor source for this set is a female donor with Graves disease. Each CDR3 is given with its conserved first and last residue.

TRBJ1-5,TRBV19,CASSMWGGQPQHF
TRBJ2-7,TRBV5-1,CASREGGLEQYF
TRBJ2-7,TRBV6-2/TRBV6-3,CASSYRTSGRSSYEQYF
TRBJ2-3,TRBV7-6,CASSRTSGSRGDTQYF
TRBJ1-6,TRBV5-1,CASSLAGPSPLHF
TRBJ2-7,TRBV20-1,CSARVRQGEAYEQYF
TRBJ1-1,TRBV3-1,CASSHSGTGSAEAFF
TRBJ1-1,TRBV2,CASALDRSMNTEAFF
TRBJ2-2,TRBV6-2/TRBV6-3,CASSFPVGGGYTGELFF
TRBJ1-4,TRBV6-1,CASGQIGEKLFF
TRBJ2-2,TRBV7-2,CASSWTSGGSGELFF
TRBJ1-5,TRBV20-1,CSARDQGLSNQPQHF